This T cell receptor (beta chain) was captured by sequencing in a study of blood T cell repertoires in COVID-19. The wider study: Samples of COVID-19 (acute and convalescent) were obtained from the United States, Italy and Spain. Sample material is recorded as cDNA or gDNA derived from T cells, B-cell-depleted T cells, or PBMCs.

Patients from Seattle were sampled longitudinally, starting during active infection. In the authors' workflow: Cell counts per sample came from amplifying reference gene primers. Generated by immunoSEQ multiplex PCR, the TCRdb table keeps only in-frame clones and is missing some. That table gives V, J and clone size, and the DNA gave D and trimming. The sample lists approximately 300,000 clones, 88% occurring once. In germline, CDR1 is LNHNV, CDR2 YYDKDF (reference sequence). The CDR3 has 15 amino acids. Trimming took 5 bases from V and 0 from J, leaving 10 bases between them. This chain links TRBV15 with TRBJ1-4; D may be TRBD1 (5 bases). Sequencing input: peripheral blood. The TCR was taken from a woman aged 25-40 years with COVID-19, enrolled during active disease. In DNA form, the CDR3 reads TGTGCCACCAGCCCCGGGGGTGCAACTAATGAAAAACTGTTTTTT. Translation: CATSPGGATNEKLFF.